The 22 T cell receptor beta chains in this list originate from one sample, sequenced in a study of long-term antiretroviral therapy in people with HIV. At the survey level, the v3.0 immunoSEQ assay was run. Sequencing used immunoSEQ multiplex PCR; TCRdb keeps in-frame clones, though not all of them. The data show some 28,000 clones, over 90% seen once. The input for sequencing was unsorted PBMCs, taken more than 6 years after starting antiretroviral therapy. These receptors were collected from a man aged 25-40 years with HIV.

This clone was seen more than once but under ten times. The J gene is TRBJ1-1, the V gene TRBV10-3; the D gene is possibly TRBD1 (6 bases). Germline CDR1 reads ENHRY; CDR2 reads SYGVKD. V was shortened by 7 bases and J by 0 bases, with 15 bases between the two germline ends. The CDR3 is 15 amino acids. CDR3 loop: CAIMGAQGLNTEAFF. The CDR3 DNA reads as TGTGCCATCATGGGGGCCCAGGGATTGAACACTGAAGCTTTCTTT.

The chain combines TRBV2 with TRBJ1-6, with 9 bases identical to TRBD1. This CDR3 is built from 13 residues. Unmatched junction bases numbered 3, after V lost 8 bases and J lost 7 bases. In germline, CDR1 is SNHLY, CDR2 FYNNEI. The CDR3 sequence is CASGQGTNSPLHF. The DNA of the CDR3 is TGTGCCAGCGGACAGGGGACGAATTCACCCCTCCACTTT.

The chain couples TRBV28 to TRBJ1-5; D is uncertain. The V end was cut by 6 bases, the J end by 0 bases, with 12 bases between. Looked up from germline, CDR1 is MDHEN and CDR2 is SYDVKM. The length of the CDR3 is 15 residues. The CDR3 DNA is TGTGCCAGCAGACCCGCGTTTGATAGCAATCAGCCCCAGCATTTT. Translation: CASRPAFDSNQPQHF.

The gene calls are TRBV5-1 and TRBJ2-5; no definite D call. Trimming left V 0 bases short and J 2 bases short, with 2 bases between. The CDR3 contains 12 residues. Looked up from germline, CDR1 is SGHRS and CDR2 is YFSETQ. CDR3 nucleotides: TGCGCCAGCAGCTTGGGACAAGAGACCCAGTACTTC. It is translated as CASSLGQETQYF.

This chain uses TRBV7-3 with TRBJ1-3; 8 bases match TRBD1. The CDR3 spans 14 residues. Trimming took 5 bases from V and 4 from J; bases not matched to a gene: 4. Germline assignment: CDR1 SGHTA and CDR2 FQGTGA. The DNA for the CDR3 is TGTGCCAGCAGCCGGACAGGGATCGGAAACACCATATATTTT. This sequence encodes CASSRTGIGNTIYF.

The chain combines TRBV19 with TRBJ1-5; no clear D. The CDR3 covers 15 residues. The ends were cut back, 3 bases at V and 2 bases at J, with 11 bases in the middle. Germline CDR1 reads LNHDA; CDR2 reads SQIVND (reference sequence). The chain's CDR3 is CASSMHRSGNQPQHF. The DNA for the CDR3 is TGTGCCAGTAGTATGCATAGGTCAGGCAATCAGCCCCAGCATTTT.

The sample holds one count of this clone. The rearrangement joins TRBV2 to TRBJ2-5, with D possibly TRBD1 on 6 matching bases. Germline V CDR1 and CDR2: SNHLY, FYNNEI. V gave up 10 bases and J gave up 0 bases, with 12 bases separating them. The CDR3 totals 13 residues. In DNA, the CDR3 is TGTGCCAACGGACAGCGCAACCAAGAGACCCAGTACTTC. Protein sequence: CANGQRNQETQYF. The full variable domain, in which reference TRBV2 and TRBJ2-5 provide the parts outside the CDR3, is EPEVTQTPSHQVTQMGQEVILRCVPISNHLYFYWYRQILGQKVEFLVSFYNNEISEKSEIFDDQFSVERPDGSNFTLKIRSTKLEDSAMYFCANGQRNQETQYFGPGTRLLVL.

The rearrangement joins TRBV6-4 to TRBJ2-3; TRBD1 agrees at 9 bases. Trimming cost V 8 bases and J 4 bases; bases outside gene matches: 13. The CDR3 is 16 amino acids. Germline V CDR1 and CDR2: MRHNA, SNTAGT. The CDR3 reads CASSPEPRQGADTQYF. The CDR3 DNA reads TGTGCCAGCTCCCCCGAACCCCGACAGGGGGCAGATACGCAGTATTTT.

The chain carries TRBV7-2 and TRBJ1-1, with D unclear. The germline V gene encodes CDR1 SGHTA and CDR2 FQGNSA. The CDR3 spans 15 residues. Trimming shortened V by 5 bases and J by 0 bases, and 13 bases separated the two germline ends. The DNA of the CDR3 is TGTGCCAGCAGCCGTGAGGGCGGCCTGAACACTGAAGCTTTCTTT. Its translation: CASSREGGLNTEAFF. Supplemented by reference TRBV7-2 and TRBJ1-1, the full variable domain reads GAGVSQSPSNKVTEKGKDVELRCDPISGHTALYWYRQSLGQGLEFLIYFQGNSAPDKSGLPSDRFSAERTGGSVSTLTIQRTQQEDSAVYLCASSREGGLNTEAFFGQGTRLTVV.

The J gene is TRBJ2-1, the V gene TRBV7-9; 10 positions match TRBD2. The length of the CDR3 is 18 residues. The J segment lost 7 bases and the V segment lost 2 bases, leaving 14 bases of the junction unmatched. Germline V gene lookup returns CDR1 SEHNR and CDR2 FQNEAQ (reference sequence). Here the CDR3 reads CASSLRASGSWRKNEQFF. In DNA form, the CDR3 reads TGTGCCAGCAGCTTAAGGGCTAGCGGGAGCTGGCGGAAAAATGAGCAGTTCTTC. The entire variable domain, with the rest obtained from reference TRBV7-9 and TRBJ2-1, is as follows: DTGVSQNPRHKITKRGQNVTFRCDPISEHNRLYWYRQTLGQGPEFLTYFQNEAQLEKSRLLSDRFSAERPKGSFSTLEIQRTEQGDSAMYLCASSLRASGSWRKNEQFFGPGTRLTVL.

The rearrangement links TRBV5-1 to TRBJ1-6; D is unclear. The CDR3 is 13 amino acids. CDR1 and CDR2 (germline): SGHRS, YFSETQ. The germline V and J ends were trimmed by 1 base and 7 bases, with 6 bases remaining between them. The CDR3 spells CASSLRGNSPLHF. The CDR3 coding sequence is TGCGCCAGCAGCTTGCGGGGAAATTCACCCCTCCACTTT.

This chain uses TRBV18 with TRBJ1-1; D unresolved. Germline lookup yields CDR1 KGHSH and CDR2 LQKENI. V dropped 2 bases and J dropped 3 bases, with 16 bases sitting between them. The CDR3 extends over 16 amino acids. DNA of the CDR3: TGTGCCAGCTCACCAGAGGCAGGTTTGGAGGACACTGAAGCTTTCTTT. It yields the protein CASSPEAGLEDTEAFF.

V gene TRBV7-9 combines with J gene TRBJ2-2; a possible D gene is TRBD1 (6 bases). The CDR3 is 14 amino acids. V was pared by 6 bases and J by 3 bases, with 11 bases between. Germline V lookup: CDR1 SEHNR, CDR2 FQNEAQ (reference sequence). This CDR3 is CASRAGVDTGELFF. As DNA, the CDR3 is TGTGCCAGCAGAGCAGGGGTCGACACCGGGGAGCTGTTTTTT.

The chain links TRBV18 to TRBJ2-2, with D unclear. V was shortened by 3 bases and J by 8 bases, with 7 bases between the two germline ends. This CDR3 comprises 12 residues. Germline V gene sequence: CDR1 KGHSH, CDR2 LQKENI. The CDR3: CASSPAGGELFF. The CDR3 nucleotides are TGTGCCAGCTCACCGGCCGGAGGGGAGCTGTTTTTT.

The V gene is TRBV27, the J gene TRBJ1-2; a possible D gene is TRBD1 (5 bases). Trimming pared 5 bases from V and 0 bases from J, leaving 13 bases between. CDR3 length: 15 residues. Germline V CDR1 and CDR2: MNHEY, SMNVEV (reference sequence). The CDR3 here is CASSTTDRANYGYTF. Here the CDR3 DNA reads TGTGCCAGCAGTACGACCGACAGAGCTAACTATGGCTACACCTTC.

This chain connects TRBV2 to TRBJ1-4; D not certain. CDR1 is SNHLY and CDR2 is FYNNEI in the germline V gene. There are 15 residues in the CDR3. Between the trimmed V and J ends, which lost 2 bases and 4 bases, there was a span of 11 bases. For the CDR3, the DNA is TGTGCCAGCAGTGAATTACTCGGGTTTAATGAAAAACTGTTTTTT. Encoded protein: CASSELLGFNEKLFF.

The V call is TRBV5-4, the J call TRBJ2-1, with TRBD2 identical over 7 bases. The CDR3 is made up of 14 amino acids. Germline assignment: CDR1 SGHNT and CDR2 YYREEE (reference sequence). With 2 bases clipped from V and 1 base from J, the junction kept 0 bases outside the gene matches. DNA for the CDR3: TGTGCCAGCAGCTTTAGCGGGTCCTACAATGAGCAGTTCTTC. This sequence encodes CASSFSGSYNEQFF.

The chain recombines TRBV9 with TRBJ1-1; 8 nucleotides align to TRBD1. V was pared by 4 bases and J by 1 base, with 9 bases of the junction left unmatched. Germline V gives CDR1 SGDLS, CDR2 YYNGEE. The CDR3 consists of 16 residues. Here the CDR3 DNA reads TGTGCCAGCAGCAGGCGGACAGGGCCTGGGAACACTGAAGCTTTCTTT. Protein: CASSRRTGPGNTEAFF.

V is TRBV5-6 and J is TRBJ2-1; TRBD2 agrees at 15 bases. This CDR3 spans 15 amino acids. Germline V lookup: CDR1 SGHDT, CDR2 YYEEEE. Trimming removed 4 bases from V and 8 bases from J; junction bases left unmatched: 4. CDR3 nucleotide sequence: TGTGCCAGCAGCGTGGGGACTAGCGGGGGGCATGAGCAGTTCTTC. Its translation: CASSVGTSGGHEQFF.

The chain has TRBV9 and TRBJ1-5; D call uncertain. The CDR3 covers 13 residues. Germline V gene lookup returns CDR1 SGDLS and CDR2 YYNGEE. Trimming removed 3 bases at V and 4 bases at J, with 8 bases between. The CDR3 loop reads CASSGGGNQPQHF. The CDR3 region has the DNA TGTGCCAGCAGCGGTGGAGGGAATCAGCCCCAGCATTTT. Combining the CDR3 with reference TRBV9 and TRBJ1-5 gives the whole variable domain DSGVTQTPKHLITATGQRVTLRCSPRSGDLSVYWYQQSLDQGLQFLIQYYNGEERAKGNILERFSAQQFPDLHSELNLSSLELGDSALYFCASSGGGNQPQHFGDGTRLSIL.

The chain links TRBV5-6 to TRBJ1-6; D may be TRBD1 (5 bases). This CDR3 comprises 14 residues. Trimming shortened V by 3 bases and J by 6 bases, and 10 bases separated the two germline ends. Germline CDR1 is SGHDT and CDR2 is YYEEEE. The CDR3 sequence: CASSSGGVNSPLHF. The CDR3 coding sequence is TGTGCCAGCAGCTCGGGGGGAGTTAATTCACCCCTCCACTTT.

The J gene is TRBJ2-7, the V gene TRBV9, with 7 bases identical to TRBD1. This CDR3 comprises 15 residues. Germline loops: CDR1 SGDLS, CDR2 YYNGEE. Losses at the gene ends were 4 bases for V and 2 bases for J; bases not matched to a gene: 9. This CDR3 reads CASSYSGTEAYEQYF. The CDR3 DNA reads TGTGCCAGCAGCTACTCCGGGACAGAGGCCTACGAGCAGTACTTC.